This T cell receptor (beta chain) was identified in a study of T cell clones after liver transplantation. About the study: TCRbeta sequencing after a pre-transplant mixed lymphocyte reaction identified graft-donor-reactive clones, later tracked in post-transplant blood. Study-wide points: Graft donor-reactive T cells may have migrated into the graft rather than being deleted. A larger donor-reactive than third-party decline suggested partial antigen-specific deletion.

The data were produced by immunoSEQ multiplex PCR, yet TCRdb's version contains in-frame clones alone and is incomplete. The table records 20,000 to 30,000 clones, more than 60% of them present only once. About this clone itself: Its antigen is not known.

Germline assignment: CDR1 SGHRS and CDR2 YFSETQ. V lost 3 bases, J lost 5 bases, and 17 bases lay in between. The CDR3 runs 15 residues. Sequencing used CD4+ T cells from blood, obtained before liver transplant. The sequence was obtained from a human donor who received a liver transplant. This rearrangement joins TRBV5-1 to TRBJ2-5, with D maybe TRBD2 (6 bases). CDR3 residues: CASSSDGTAGETQYF. The CDR3 DNA reads TGCGCCAGCAGCTCGGACGGTACAGCGGGCGAGACCCAGTACTTC.